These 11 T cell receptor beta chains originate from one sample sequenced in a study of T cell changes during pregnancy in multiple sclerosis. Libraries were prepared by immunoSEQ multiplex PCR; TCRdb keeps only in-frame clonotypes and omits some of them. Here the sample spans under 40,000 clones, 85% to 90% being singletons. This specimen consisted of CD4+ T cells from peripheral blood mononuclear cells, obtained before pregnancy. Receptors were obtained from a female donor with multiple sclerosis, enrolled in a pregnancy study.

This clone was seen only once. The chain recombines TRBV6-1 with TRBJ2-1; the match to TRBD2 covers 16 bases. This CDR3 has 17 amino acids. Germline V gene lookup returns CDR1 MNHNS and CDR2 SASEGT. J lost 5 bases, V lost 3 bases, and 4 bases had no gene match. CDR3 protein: CASSDAGTSGGDNEQFF. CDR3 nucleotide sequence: TGTGCCAGCAGTGATGCCGGGACTAGCGGGGGGGACAATGAGCAGTTCTTC.

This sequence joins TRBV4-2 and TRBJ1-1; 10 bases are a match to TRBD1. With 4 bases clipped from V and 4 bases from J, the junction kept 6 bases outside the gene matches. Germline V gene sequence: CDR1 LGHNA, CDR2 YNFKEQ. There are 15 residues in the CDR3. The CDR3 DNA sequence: TGTGCCAGCAGCCCCGACCGGACAGGGGGCACTGAAGCTTTCTTT. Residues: CASSPDRTGGTEAFF.

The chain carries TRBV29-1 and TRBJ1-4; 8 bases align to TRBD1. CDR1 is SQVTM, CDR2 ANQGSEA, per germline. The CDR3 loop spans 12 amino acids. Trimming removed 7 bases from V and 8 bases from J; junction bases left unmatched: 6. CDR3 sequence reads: CSAETGAEKLFF. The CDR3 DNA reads TGCAGCGCCGAGACAGGGGCCGAAAAACTGTTTTTT.

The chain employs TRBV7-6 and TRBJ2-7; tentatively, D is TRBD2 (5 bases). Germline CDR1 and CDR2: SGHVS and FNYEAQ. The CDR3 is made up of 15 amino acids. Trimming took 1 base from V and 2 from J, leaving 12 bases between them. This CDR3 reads CASSLGLAVTYEQYF. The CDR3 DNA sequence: TGTGCCAGCAGCTTAGGGCTAGCAGTGACCTACGAGCAGTACTTC.

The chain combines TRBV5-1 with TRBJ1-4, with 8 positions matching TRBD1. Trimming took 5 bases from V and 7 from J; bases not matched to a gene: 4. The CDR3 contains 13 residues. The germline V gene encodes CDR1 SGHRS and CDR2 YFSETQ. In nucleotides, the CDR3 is TGCGCCAGCAGTTCAGGGGGCCTTGAAAAACTGTTTTTT. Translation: CASSSGGLEKLFF.

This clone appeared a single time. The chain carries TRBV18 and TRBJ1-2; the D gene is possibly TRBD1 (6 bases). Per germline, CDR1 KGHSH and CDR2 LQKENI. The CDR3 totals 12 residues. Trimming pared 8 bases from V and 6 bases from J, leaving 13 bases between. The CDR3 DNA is TGTGCCAGCCGTCAGGGGTCCGATGGCTACACCTTC. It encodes CASRQGSDGYTF.

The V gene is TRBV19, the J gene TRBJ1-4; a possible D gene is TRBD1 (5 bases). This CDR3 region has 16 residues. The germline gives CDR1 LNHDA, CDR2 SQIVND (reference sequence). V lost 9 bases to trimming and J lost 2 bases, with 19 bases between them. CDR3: CASVEGVLATNEKLFF. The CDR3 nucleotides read TGTGCCAGCGTGGAAGGGGTTCTCGCGACTAATGAAAAACTGTTTTTT.

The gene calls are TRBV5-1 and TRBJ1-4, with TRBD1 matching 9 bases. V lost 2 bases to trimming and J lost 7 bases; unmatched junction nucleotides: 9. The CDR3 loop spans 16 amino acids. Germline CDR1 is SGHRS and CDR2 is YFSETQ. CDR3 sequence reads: CASSLGSGQGGEKLFF. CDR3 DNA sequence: TGCGCCAGCAGCTTAGGGTCGGGACAGGGTGGTGAAAAACTGTTTTTT. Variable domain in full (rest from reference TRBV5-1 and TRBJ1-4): KAGVTQTPRYLIKTRGQQVTLSCSPISGHRSVSWYQQTPGQGLQFLFEYFSETQRNKGNFPGRFSGRQFSNSRSEMNVSTLELGDSALYLCASSLGSGQGGEKLFFGSGTQLSVL.

The CDR3, as DNA: TGTGCCAGCAGCTTAGAAATGGGAGGCCCTTATGGCTACACCTTC. Its protein product is CASSLEMGGPYGYTF. The chain links TRBV7-2 to TRBJ1-2; D ambiguous. CDR1 SGHTA and CDR2 FQGNSA come from the germline V gene. V was cut by 1 base and J by 5 bases, with 14 bases left in between. The CDR3 runs to 15 residues.

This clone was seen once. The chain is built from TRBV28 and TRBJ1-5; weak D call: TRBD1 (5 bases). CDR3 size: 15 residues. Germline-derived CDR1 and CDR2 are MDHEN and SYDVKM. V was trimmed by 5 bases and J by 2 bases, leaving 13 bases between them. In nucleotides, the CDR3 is TGTGCCAGCAGTCCTCTCAGGGTTGGCAATCAGCCCCAGCATTTT. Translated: CASSPLRVGNQPQHF. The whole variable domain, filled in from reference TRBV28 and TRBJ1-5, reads DVKVTQSSRYLVKRTGEKVFLECVQDMDHENMFWYRQDPGLGLRLIYFSYDVKMKEKGDIPEGYSVSREKKERFSLILESASTNQTSMYLCASSPLRVGNQPQHFGDGTRLSIL.

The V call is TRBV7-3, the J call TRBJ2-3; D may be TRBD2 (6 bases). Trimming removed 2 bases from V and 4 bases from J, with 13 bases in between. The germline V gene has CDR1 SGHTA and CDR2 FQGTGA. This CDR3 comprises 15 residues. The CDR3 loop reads CASSLEAGGSDTQYF. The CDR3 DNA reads TGTGCCAGCAGCTTAGAAGCGGGTGGGTCAGATACGCAGTATTTT.